The 2 T cell receptor beta chains below come from one sample, sequenced in a study of T cells in Graves' hyperthyroidism and ophthalmopathy. The source material, RNA transcripts, was used to amplify TCR beta CDR3 regions. Using the HTBI primer set, a first-round RT-PCR was run on the TCR CDR3. TCRdb used MiXCR to reprocess the multiplex PCR reads, holding one entry per CDR3 protein. The data contain a few hundred thousand distinct CDR3 sequences, about a sixth of them seen just once; the ten biggest clones take up around 3.5%. Sequenced sample: blood. These receptors originate from a woman aged 40 to 50 with Graves' ophthalmopathy.

This clonotype has ten or more counts. The rearrangement uses TRBV29-1 and TRBJ2-7; perhaps D is TRBD1 or TRBD2 (5 bases each). Looked up from germline, CDR1 is SQVTM and CDR2 is ANQGSEA. CDR3 length: 15 residues. The V gene lost 6 bases and the J gene lost 0 bases, with 18 bases spanning the gap. CDR3 in amino acids: CSVGGGALSSYEQYF. DNA of the CDR3: TGCAGCGTCGGTGGGGGAGCGTTGAGCTCCTACGAGCAGTACTTC.

This clonotype was seen a handful of times. This chain joins TRBV20-1 and TRBJ2-7; perhaps D is TRBD1 or TRBD2 (6 bases each). The V and J ends lost 0 bases and 5 bases respectively, with 14 bases between them. Germline V CDR1 and CDR2: DFQATT, SNEGSKA (reference sequence). This CDR3 contains 14 residues. Written as DNA, the CDR3 is TGCAGTGCTAGAGATGGGGGGCTGAACAACGAGCAGTACTTC. Protein: CSARDGGLNNEQYF.